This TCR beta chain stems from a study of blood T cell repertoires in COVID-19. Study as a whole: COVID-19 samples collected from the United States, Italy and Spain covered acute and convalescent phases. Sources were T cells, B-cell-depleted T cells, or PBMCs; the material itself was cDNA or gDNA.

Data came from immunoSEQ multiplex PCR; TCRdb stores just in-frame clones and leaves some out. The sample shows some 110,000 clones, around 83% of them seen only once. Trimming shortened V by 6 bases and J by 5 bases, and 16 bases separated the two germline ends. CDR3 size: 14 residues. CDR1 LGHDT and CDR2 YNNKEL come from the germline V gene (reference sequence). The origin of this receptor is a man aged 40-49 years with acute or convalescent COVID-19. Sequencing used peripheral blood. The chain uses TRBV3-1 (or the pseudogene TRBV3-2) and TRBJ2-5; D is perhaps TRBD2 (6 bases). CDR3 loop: CASRYDGGWETQYF. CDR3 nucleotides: TGTGCCAGCAGGTACGACGGAGGGTGGGAGACCCAGTACTTC.